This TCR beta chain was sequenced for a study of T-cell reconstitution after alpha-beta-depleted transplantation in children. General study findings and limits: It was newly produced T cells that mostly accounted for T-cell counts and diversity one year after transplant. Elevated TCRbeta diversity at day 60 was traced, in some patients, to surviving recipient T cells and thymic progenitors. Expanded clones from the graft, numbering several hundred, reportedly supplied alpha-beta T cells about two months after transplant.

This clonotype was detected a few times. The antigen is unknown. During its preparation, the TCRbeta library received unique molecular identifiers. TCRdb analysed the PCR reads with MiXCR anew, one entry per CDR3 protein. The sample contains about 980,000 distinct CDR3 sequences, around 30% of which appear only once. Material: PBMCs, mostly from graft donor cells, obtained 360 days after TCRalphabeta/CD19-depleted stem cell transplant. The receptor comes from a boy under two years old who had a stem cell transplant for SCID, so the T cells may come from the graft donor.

CDR3 bases: TGTGCCAGCCTCCCATCACCCCTTATTACCGGGGAGCTGTTTTTT. Translating it yields CASLPSPLITGELFF. The rearrangement links TRBV2 to TRBJ2-2; D remains unclear. The V gene lost 8 bases and the J gene lost 5 bases, with 18 bases spanning the gap. CDR3 length equals 15 residues. The germline V gene encodes CDR1 SNHLY and CDR2 FYNNEI.